The 18 T cell receptor beta chains listed next were all sequenced from one sample in a study of T cells in Graves' hyperthyroidism and ophthalmopathy. TCR beta CDR3 sequences were amplified from RNA transcripts. Initially, a first-round RT-PCR of the TCR CDR3 employed the HTBI primer set. MiXCR, applied by TCRdb to the multiplex PCR reads, yields one record per CDR3 protein. The sample yields approximately 400,000 distinct CDR3 sequences, roughly 13% seen once. Sequencing was performed on blood. These receptors were taken from a young man with Graves' hyperthyroidism that later progressed to Graves' ophthalmopathy.

This clonotype was found many times. The rearrangement uses TRBV7-8 and TRBJ1-4; tentatively, D is TRBD1 (6 bases). V shed 1 base and J shed 7 bases, with 16 bases lying between them. This CDR3 comprises 16 residues. From germline, CDR1 is SGHVS and CDR2 FQNEAQ. In DNA form, the CDR3 reads TGTGCCAGCAGCTTAGGGCCGACAGGAGGTGGTGAAAAACTGTTTTTT. Translated: CASSLGPTGGGEKLFF.

There are a few counts of this clonotype. The chain recombines TRBV7-2 with TRBJ2-2; weak D call: TRBD1 (5 bases). The CDR3 has 15 amino acids. Germline CDR1 reads SGHTA; CDR2 reads FQGNSA. The ends were cut back, 1 base at V and 4 bases at J, with 10 bases in the middle. Written as DNA, the CDR3 is TGTGCCAGCAGCTTAGGGACACTAATCACCGGGGAGCTGTTTTTT. This translates into CASSLGTLITGELFF.

This clonotype was seen a few times. V is TRBV29-1 and J is TRBJ2-5; D uncertain. The V and J ends lost 4 bases and 3 bases respectively, with 9 bases between them. The CDR3 length is 12 residues. Germline assignment: CDR1 SQVTM and CDR2 ANQGSEA. CDR3 in amino acids: CSVVPGEETQYF. CDR3 coding DNA: TGCAGCGTTGTTCCAGGAGAAGAGACCCAGTACTTC.

In this sample, this clonotype is medium-sized. This chain connects TRBV10-3 to TRBJ2-7; 12 nucleotides align to TRBD1. J gave up 2 bases and V 2 bases, and 10 bases lay outside the gene matches. Per the germline V gene, CDR1 is ENHRY and CDR2 is SYGVKD. The CDR3 consists of 18 residues. CDR3 nucleotide sequence: TGTGCCATCAGTGAGAGGGGGGACAGGGGGCGTGAAACCTACGAGCAGTACTTC. Translating it yields CAISERGDRGRETYEQYF.

The chain's CDR3 is CASSQRTSGGAAFF. The CDR3, as DNA: TGTGCCAGCAGCCAAAGGACTAGCGGGGGGGCGGCGTTCTTC. The chain recombines TRBV3-1 with TRBJ2-1; 15 bases fit TRBD2. Germline CDR1 reads LGHDT; CDR2 reads YNNKEL (reference sequence). Trimming took 2 bases from V and 15 from J; bases not matched to a gene: 5. There are 14 residues in the CDR3.

This clonotype was seen many times. The chain carries TRBV12-3 or TRBV12-4 and TRBJ1-1; no clear D. Trimming cost V 3 bases and J 1 base, with 3 bases left between them. CDR3 length equals 12 residues. The CDR3 sequence: CASSFWNTEAFF. In DNA, the CDR3 is TGTGCCAGCAGTTTTTGGAACACTGAAGCTTTCTTT.

V gene TRBV18 combines with J gene TRBJ2-2; no clear D gene. V shed 1 base and J shed 6 bases, with 9 bases lying between them. CDR3 length: 14 amino acids. Germline loops: CDR1 KGHSH, CDR2 LQKENI. The CDR3 is CASSPREGPGELFF. CDR3 coding DNA: TGTGCCAGCTCACCACGAGAAGGCCCCGGGGAGCTGTTTTTT.

At least ten counts were recorded for this clonotype. The V gene is TRBV6-2 or TRBV6-3, the J gene TRBJ2-7; TRBD1 or TRBD2 may be the D gene (5 bases each). Germline V gene lookup returns CDR1 MNHEY and CDR2 SVGEGT. Deletions cut 0 bases from V and 5 bases from J, with 23 bases between. The CDR3 has 18 residues. CDR3 in DNA: TGTGCCAGCAGTTACTCGCCGTCAGTCGGGGCCCGACCCCACGAGCAGTACTTC. Translated, it gives CASSYSPSVGARPHEQYF.

This clonotype was seen a few times. CDR3 coding DNA: TGTGCCAGCAGTGATCTGAGAGTTGAGGATAAAACAAATACGCAGTATTTT. It codes for CASSDLRVEDKTNTQYF. The chain recombines TRBV25-1 with TRBJ2-3; D remains ambiguous. Per germline, CDR1 MGHDK and CDR2 SYGVNS. The length of the CDR3 is 17 residues. The ends were cut back, 3 bases at V and 7 bases at J, with 23 bases in the middle.

This clonotype appeared many times. This sequence joins TRBV11-2 and TRBJ2-2, with TRBD1 identical over 12 bases. Unmatched junction bases numbered 11, after V lost 2 bases and J lost 7 bases. Germline CDR1 reads SGHAT; CDR2 reads FQNNGV. The CDR3 totals 18 residues. Written as DNA, the CDR3 is TGTGCCAGCAGCTTACTCCCCGGGACAGGGGGCGCAGGCGGGGAGCTGTTTTTT. This sequence encodes CASSLLPGTGGAGGELFF.

This clonotype appeared many times. This chain joins TRBV24-1 and TRBJ2-5; perhaps TRBD1 as D (6 bases). With 5 bases removed from V and 1 base from J, the gap between germline ends came to 13 bases. The CDR3 is made up of 15 amino acids. Germline CDR1 is KGHDR and CDR2 is SFDVKD. Written as DNA, the CDR3 is TGTGCCACCAGTGGTCAACAGGGTTTCCAAGAGACCCAGTACTTC. This encodes CATSGQQGFQETQYF.

This clonotype showed up many times. The J gene is TRBJ1-5, the V gene TRBV12-3 or TRBV12-4; 8 nucleotides line up with TRBD1. The CDR3 totals 15 residues. Losses at the gene ends were 2 bases for V and 2 bases for J; bases not matched to a gene: 2. CDR3 nucleotide sequence: TGTGCCAGCAGTTTAACGGGACAGGGCAATCAGCCCCAGCATTTT. Amino acid sequence: CASSLTGQGNQPQHF.

This clonotype appeared many times. The V gene is TRBV6-1, the J gene TRBJ2-5; 9 bases agree with TRBD2. CDR1 and CDR2 (germline): MNHNS, SASEGT. This CDR3 has 17 amino acids. V was clipped by 0 bases and J by 7 bases; unmatched bases: 12. CDR3 DNA sequence: TGTGCCAGCAGTGAAGCGCTAGCGGGGTCCACCCCGTGGACCCAGTACTTC. This gives the protein CASSEALAGSTPWTQYF.

A few counts support this clonotype. CDR3 sequence: CAWTHKDASTDTQYF. CDR3 DNA sequence: TGTGCCTGGACCCACAAGGACGCCAGCACAGATACGCAGTATTTT. The gene calls are TRBV30 and TRBJ2-3, with D uncertain. This CDR3 has 15 residues. From germline, CDR1 is GTSNPN and CDR2 SVGIG (reference sequence). Trimming took 4 bases from V and 0 from J, leaving 14 bases between them.

The chain uses TRBV7-4 and TRBJ1-4; D perhaps matches TRBD1 (5 bases). The V end was cut by 0 bases, the J end by 5 bases, with 13 bases between. CDR3 size: 16 residues. The germline CDR1 and CDR2 sequences are SGHVT and SQSDAQ. The CDR3 here is CASSLAGRAINEKLFF. Written as DNA, the CDR3 is TGTGCCAGCAGCTTAGCGGGCAGGGCCATCAATGAAAAACTGTTTTTT.

As to this clonotype: One end of the junction varies from germline; a read error may be responsible. This chain joins TRBV28 and TRBJ2-5; no clear D. The CDR3 runs 14 residues. Germline CDR1 reads MDHEN; CDR2 reads SYDVKM. The CDR3: CASSLSWAQETQCF. CDR3 sequence (DNA): TGTGCCAGCAGTTTAAGCTGGGCCCAAGAGACCCAGTGCTTC.

The chain employs TRBV28 and TRBJ1-6, with a weak D call TRBD1 (5 bases). Germline loops: CDR1 MDHEN, CDR2 SYDVKM. The CDR3 is 16 residues long. Deletions cut 1 base from V and 0 bases from J, with 7 bases between. The CDR3 region is CASSLFGTSYNSPLHF. The DNA of the CDR3 is TGTGCCAGCAGTTTATTTGGGACCTCCTATAATTCACCCCTCCACTTT.

A remark on this clonotype: Lacking the conserved final phenylalanine or tryptophan, this CDR3 likely reflects a read error. It is unclear where the CDR3 begins or ends on the DNA, so no DNA is shown, and the CDR3 is as TCRdb lists it. The V gene is TRBV2, the J gene TRBJ1-2; the table's D call, TRBD1, was not checked against the DNA. Germline V gene lookup returns CDR1 SNHLY and CDR2 FYNNEI. The CDR3 sequence runs 18 residues, both termini included. The CDR3 here is CASRTGGNRGVLNYGYTV.